The rows below give T cell receptor beta chains drawn from one sample of a study of PD-1 and CTLA-4 blockade in melanoma. Here immunoSEQ multiplex PCR was the method, and the copy in TCRdb shows in-frame clones only, minus some. The sample lists roughly 30,000 clones; about 88% were seen once. The sequenced sample was CD8+ T cells from peripheral blood, obtained from a patient given anti-PD-1 treatment. These receptors all come from a human donor with melanoma. The CDR3 runs from the conserved cysteine through the conserved F or W. D genes are given only for firm matches. Size tells how often a clone was seen (once, few, many) or the class of an expanded clone, and some rows leave it out.

>TRBJ2-2|-|15|-|TRBV4-2
TGTGCCAGCAGCCAAGACCCCCTAGACGCCGGGGAGCTGTTTTTT
CASSQDPLDAGELFF
>TRBJ2-7|TRBD2|15|-|TRBV11-2
TGTGCCAGCAGCTTAGATCGAGGACTAGTGAGGGAGCAGTACTTC
CASSLDRGLVREQYF
>TRBJ1-1|-|15|-|TRBV7-3
TGTGCCAGCAGCCCCCTAGGAAATCTTAACACTGAAGCTTTCTTT
CASSPLGNLNTEAFF
>TRBJ1-2|-|16|once|TRBV7-9
TGTGCCAGCAGTTTAACAACTGGGATTGCTAACTATGGCTACACCTTC
CASSLTTGIANYGYTF
>TRBJ2-3|TRBD2|15|-|TRBV6-5
TGTGCCAGCACCCCCTCGGGGGGAAGCACAGATACGCAGTATTTT
CASTPSGGSTDTQYF
>TRBJ1-2|-|12|once|TRBV28
TGTGCCAGAAGTTCGTCCCCCTATGGCTACACCTTC
CARSSSPYGYTF
>TRBJ2-3|-|14|-|TRBV6-2/TRBV6-3
TGTGCCAGCAGCCTGAGGACCCCGGGGGATACGCAGTATTTT
CASSLRTPGDTQYF
>TRBJ1-4|-|13|-|TRBV2
TGTGCCAGCAGCGTCCCGGGACGGCGGGAACTGTTTTTT
CASSVPGRRELFF
>TRBJ1-1|TRBD1|13|-|TRBV4-2
TGTGCCAGCAGCCAAAACAGGGGAACTGAAGCTTTCTTT
CASSQNRGTEAFF
>TRBJ1-6|-|12|-|TRBV7-9
TGTGCCAGCAGCTTAGAGCCTTCACCCCTCCACTTT
CASSLEPSPLHF
>TRBJ1-4|-|13|few|TRBV2
TGTGCCAGCACTGAATTGCAGGTTGAAAAACTGTTTTTT
CASTELQVEKLFF
>TRBJ1-5|-|13|-|TRBV10-3
TGTGCCATCAGTGAGTCGACGGGTCAGCCCCAGCATTTT
CAISESTGQPQHF
>TRBJ2-7|TRBD1|15|-|TRBV5-1
TGCGCCAGCAGCCCTCAGACAGGGGTAGGCTACGAGCAGTACTTC
CASSPQTGVGYEQYF
>TRBJ1-2|TRBD1|13|-|TRBV24-1
TGTGCCACCAGCGACAGGGGGTCGGCTGGCTACACCTTC
CATSDRGSAGYTF
>TRBJ1-1|-|17|-|TRBV6-4
TGTGCCCTCGTCTCGGCTACTCCCTTTCAAGGGAACACTGAAGCTTTCTTT
CALVSATPFQGNTEAFF
>TRBJ2-7|-|13|once|TRBV28
TGTGCCAGCAGTTTTAGGGGAGCCGTCGAGCAGTACTTC
CASSFRGAVEQYF